A single sample is the source of the 4 T cell receptor beta chains below, sequenced in a study of cytomegalovirus exposure and HLA in healthy donors. Sequencing used immunoSEQ multiplex PCR; TCRdb keeps in-frame clones, though not all of them. The top ten clones hold 4.5% to 5.5% of a sample with 140,000 or so clones, over 80% of them seen once. Input material: PBMCs. Receptors originate from a man aged 18-30 years in good health and CMV-seropositive.

The chain carries TRBV6-1 and TRBJ1-2, with 8 nucleotides matching TRBD1. V trimming: 7 bases; J trimming: 7 bases; junction bases outside the gene matches: 11. The CDR3 is made up of 14 amino acids. Germline-derived CDR1 and CDR2 are MNHNS and SASEGT. The CDR3 coding sequence is TGTGCCAGCAAGAAAGAGGCAGGGGGCACTGGCTACACCTTC. As protein: CASKKEAGGTGYTF.

The V and J genes are TRBV27 and TRBJ2-7; the match to TRBD2 covers 12 bases. The CDR3 totals 20 residues. The V and J ends lost 0 bases and 3 bases, in that order; junction bases with no gene match: 15. Germline CDR1 MNHEY, CDR2 SMNVEV (reference sequence). CDR3 sequence: CASSLSFLAGGPSLYYEQYF. In DNA, the CDR3 is TGTGCCAGCAGTTTATCGTTCCTAGCGGGAGGGCCGTCCCTCTACTACGAGCAGTACTTC.

The chain couples TRBV7-2 to TRBJ2-1; 11 bases align to TRBD2. V lost 5 bases and J lost 4; bases outside the gene matches: 4. Germline loops: CDR1 SGHTA, CDR2 FQGNSA. The CDR3 has 15 residues. The CDR3 is CASSPTSGGYNEQFF. As DNA, the CDR3 is TGTGCCAGCAGCCCAACTAGCGGGGGTTACAATGAGCAGTTCTTC.

The chain is built from TRBV7-7 and TRBJ2-1; the match to TRBD2 covers 8 bases. The CDR3 has 16 residues. CDR1 is SSHAT and CDR2 is FNYEAQ in the germline V gene (reference sequence). The V segment lost 1 base and the J segment 8 bases; nucleotides outside the gene matches: 10. DNA for the CDR3: TGTGCCAGCAGCTTAGTGGACGGGACTAGTATCGATGAGCAGTTCTTC. It codes for CASSLVDGTSIDEQFF.